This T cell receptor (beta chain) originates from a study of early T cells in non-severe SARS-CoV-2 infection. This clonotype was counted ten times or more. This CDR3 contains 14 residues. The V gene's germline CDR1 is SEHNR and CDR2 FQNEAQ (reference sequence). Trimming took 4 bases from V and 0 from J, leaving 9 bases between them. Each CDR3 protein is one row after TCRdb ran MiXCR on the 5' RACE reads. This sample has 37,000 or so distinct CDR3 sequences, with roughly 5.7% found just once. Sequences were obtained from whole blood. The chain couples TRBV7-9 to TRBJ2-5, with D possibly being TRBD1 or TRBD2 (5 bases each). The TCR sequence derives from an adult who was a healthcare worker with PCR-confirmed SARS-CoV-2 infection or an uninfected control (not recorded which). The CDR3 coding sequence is TGTGCCAGCAGCTGGGGACGGTACCAAGAGACCCAGTACTTC. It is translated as CASSWGRYQETQYF.